These 32 T cell receptor beta chains were sequenced from one sample in a study of blood T cell repertoires in COVID-19. Only in-frame clones appear in the TCRdb table, and some are missing; sequencing was by immunoSEQ multiplex PCR. The profile shows more than 95,000 clones, 70% to 80% of them singletons. Source material: peripheral blood. These receptors were collected from a human donor in a cohort sampled during active COVID-19.

The chain uses TRBV11-3 and TRBJ1-5; 11 bases are shared with TRBD1. The V and J ends lost 5 bases and 6 bases, in that order; junction bases with no gene match: 6. The CDR3 covers 15 residues. The germline CDR1 and CDR2 sequences are SGHNT and YENEEA. The CDR3 spells CASSPGQGAGQPQHF. The CDR3 DNA is TGTGCCAGCAGCCCCGGACAGGGGGCAGGTCAGCCCCAGCATTTT.

The J gene is TRBJ2-1, the V gene TRBV7-3; D may be TRBD1 (6 bases). CDR3 size: 15 residues. Germline V gene data show CDR1 as SGHTA and CDR2 as FQGTGA. The germline V and J ends were trimmed by 2 bases and 5 bases, with 13 bases remaining between them. The CDR3 reads CASSLLGQKNNEQFF. The DNA for the CDR3 is TGTGCCAGCAGCTTACTGGGACAAAAGAACAATGAGCAGTTCTTC.

V usage is TRBV28 and J usage is TRBJ2-3, with 8 nucleotides matching TRBD2. This CDR3 is 15 amino acids long. Germline V gene sequence: CDR1 MDHEN, CDR2 SYDVKM. V lost 2 bases and J lost 4; bases outside the gene matches: 5. The CDR3 DNA is TGTGCCAGCAGTTTAGCGGGAGGATTGTCAGATACGCAGTATTTT. Its protein product is CASSLAGGLSDTQYF.

The chain carries TRBV3-1 (or the pseudogene TRBV3-2) and TRBJ1-5; D ambiguous. Trimming took 0 bases from V and 1 from J, leaving 4 bases between them. The CDR3 is 14 residues long. CDR1 is LGHDT and CDR2 is YNNKEL in the germline V gene (reference sequence). The CDR3 DNA follows: TGTGCCAGCAGCCAAGATAGCAGCAATCAGCCCCAGCATTTT. Encoded protein: CASSQDSSNQPQHF.

This clone was detected once. This chain uses TRBV11-2 with TRBJ2-5; D may be TRBD1 (5 bases). The germline gives CDR1 SGHAT, CDR2 FQNNGV. This CDR3 has 15 amino acids. V shed 9 bases and J shed 5 bases, with 22 bases lying between them. CDR3 bases: TGTGCCAGTTTGGGAAGTGAGACAGTCGGGGAGACCCAGTACTTC. This gives the protein CASLGSETVGETQYF.

The chain joins TRBV19 to TRBJ1-2; no reliable D call. V gave up 3 bases and J gave up 8 bases, with 10 bases separating them. Germline V gives CDR1 LNHDA, CDR2 SQIVND (reference sequence). The CDR3 extends over 12 amino acids. The CDR3 DNA follows: TGTGCCAGTAGTATGTCCGCGAGGGGCTACACCTTC. Residues: CASSMSARGYTF.

There are a few counts of this clone. The chain links TRBV7-2 to TRBJ2-5; 9 bases fit TRBD2. Unmatched junction bases numbered 11, after V lost 2 bases and J lost 4 bases. Germline V CDR1 and CDR2: SGHTA, FQGNSA. This CDR3 is 17 amino acids long. The CDR3 DNA reads TGTGCCAGCAGCTTACTTGGAGGCGGGGGGGCCGGAGAGACCCAGTACTTC. It specifies CASSLLGGGGAGETQYF.

The chain employs TRBV4-3 and TRBJ2-1; 11 nucleotides align to TRBD2. This CDR3 comprises 16 residues. CDR1 LGHNA and CDR2 YSLEER come from the germline V gene. Losses at the gene ends were 4 bases for V and 4 bases for J; bases not matched to a gene: 6. The CDR3 DNA is TGCGCCAGCAGCCGATCACTAGCGGGAGAATACAATGAGCAGTTCTTC. Its translation is CASSRSLAGEYNEQFF.

The rearrangement uses TRBV4-1 and TRBJ2-2; 10 nucleotides match TRBD2. This CDR3 has 15 amino acids. Germline trimming cut 3 bases from V and 3 bases from J; bases unmatched to any gene: 1. Germline V lookup: CDR1 MGHRA, CDR2 YSYEKL. This chain's CDR3 is CASSHTSGDTGELFF. The CDR3 DNA is TGCGCCAGCAGCCATACTAGCGGGGACACCGGGGAGCTGTTTTTT.

This chain joins TRBV7-3 and TRBJ2-2; perhaps TRBD2 as D (5 bases). CDR1 is SGHTA and CDR2 is FQGTGA in the germline V gene. The CDR3 is 13 amino acids. The V gene lost 4 bases and the J gene lost 6 bases, with 9 bases spanning the gap. CDR3 residues: CASSSEGAGELFF. The CDR3 DNA is TGTGCCAGCAGCTCCGAGGGAGCCGGGGAGCTGTTTTTT.

The rearrangement joins TRBV28 to TRBJ2-7; the D gene is possibly TRBD1 (6 bases). Germline lookup yields CDR1 MDHEN and CDR2 SYDVKM. The CDR3 sequence is 13 residues long. V gave up 6 bases and J gave up 6 bases, with 15 bases separating them. The CDR3 is CASSPQGSGEQYF. CDR3 coding DNA: TGTGCCAGCAGCCCACAGGGTTCTGGCGAGCAGTACTTC.

This CDR3 reads CSVDNFRTAAAFF. CDR3 bases: TGCAGCGTCGACAACTTCAGGACTGCTGCAGCTTTCTTT. This chain links TRBV29-1 with TRBJ1-1; D gene ambiguous. V was trimmed by 6 bases and J by 10 bases, leaving 21 bases between them. The CDR3 loop spans 13 amino acids. CDR1 is SQVTM and CDR2 is ANQGSEA in the germline V gene.

The chain couples TRBV5-1 to TRBJ2-2, with 9 positions matching TRBD2. Unmatched junction bases numbered 7, after V lost 4 bases and J lost 6 bases. This CDR3 region has 15 residues. Germline V gene lookup returns CDR1 SGHRS and CDR2 YFSETQ. CDR3 residues: CASSDPGLASGELFF. The CDR3 DNA reads TGCGCCAGCAGCGATCCGGGACTAGCTTCCGGGGAGCTGTTTTTT. The full variable domain, with the rest looked up from reference TRBV5-1 and TRBJ2-2, is KAGVTQTPRYLIKTRGQQVTLSCSPISGHRSVSWYQQTPGQGLQFLFEYFSETQRNKGNFPGRFSGRQFSNSRSEMNVSTLELGDSALYLCASSDPGLASGELFFGEGSRLTVL.

This chain connects TRBV9 to TRBJ2-7; D is unclear. The germline V gene encodes CDR1 SGDLS and CDR2 YYNGEE. V dropped 3 bases and J dropped 5 bases, with 9 bases sitting between them. CDR3 length: 12 amino acids. CDR3 region: CASSGSLDEQYF. DNA for the CDR3: TGTGCCAGCAGCGGGAGCTTGGACGAGCAGTACTTC. Variable domain in full (rest from reference TRBV9 and TRBJ2-7): DSGVTQTPKHLITATGQRVTLRCSPRSGDLSVYWYQQSLDQGLQFLIQYYNGEERAKGNILERFSAQQFPDLHSELNLSSLELGDSALYFCASSGSLDEQYFGPGTRLTVT.

The rearrangement uses TRBV7-9 and TRBJ2-7; no definite D call. V lost 0 bases to trimming and J lost 7 bases, with 10 bases between them. From germline, CDR1 is SEHNR and CDR2 FQNEAQ (reference sequence). The length of the CDR3 is 13 residues. This CDR3 reads CASSLAPRLEQYF. The CDR3 DNA follows: TGTGCCAGCAGCTTAGCGCCCCGGTTGGAGCAGTACTTC.

This chain joins TRBV6-5 and TRBJ1-5; weak D call: TRBD1 (5 bases). The CDR3 covers 14 residues. Germline V gene lookup returns CDR1 MNHEY and CDR2 SVGAGI. V was cut by 7 bases and J by 7 bases, with 17 bases left in between. In DNA, the CDR3 is TGTGCCAGCACCCCTGGGGCAGGGCGGCAGCCCCAGCATTTT. Protein: CASTPGAGRQPQHF.

The CDR3 nucleotides read TGTGCCAGCAGCCAAAGTCCGGGACAGAAAGAGACCCAGTACTTC. Protein product: CASSQSPGQKETQYF. The genes are TRBV7-9 and TRBJ2-5; TRBD1 matches 7 bases. The junction had 9 bases not matched to a gene; V was cut back by 5 bases and J by 3 bases. Germline assignment: CDR1 SEHNR and CDR2 FQNEAQ (reference sequence). The CDR3 spans 15 residues.

The chain couples TRBV10-3 to TRBJ1-5, with 9 bases fitting TRBD1. Trimming took 6 bases from V and 0 from J; bases not matched to a gene: 6. The germline V gene has CDR1 ENHRY and CDR2 SYGVKD. The CDR3 extends over 16 amino acids. CDR3 region: CAISEGQGRSNQPQHF. As DNA, the CDR3 is TGTGCCATCAGCGAAGGACAGGGGCGTAGCAATCAGCCCCAGCATTTT.

The chain combines TRBV2 with TRBJ1-2, with D tentatively TRBD1 (5 bases). Deletions cut 5 bases from V and 4 bases from J, with 8 bases between. The germline V gene encodes CDR1 SNHLY and CDR2 FYNNEI. This CDR3 spans 12 amino acids. CDR3 nucleotides: TGTGCCAGCAGTTTCGACAGCTATGGCTACACCTTC. Its protein is CASSFDSYGYTF.

The chain recombines TRBV11-2 with TRBJ2-2; D gene unclear. Trimming pared 0 bases from V and 2 bases from J, leaving 7 bases between. Germline CDR1 SGHAT, CDR2 FQNNGV. CDR3 size: 15 residues. CDR3 sequence (DNA): TGTGCCAGCAGCTTAGATAACAGCAACACCGGGGAGCTGTTTTTT. Its protein product is CASSLDNSNTGELFF. The full variable domain, completed using reference TRBV11-2 and TRBJ2-2, is EAGVAQSPRYKIIEKRQSVAFWCNPISGHATLYWYQQILGQGPKLLIQFQNNGVVDDSQLPKDRFSAERLKGVDSTLKIQPAKLEDSAVYLCASSLDNSNTGELFFGEGSRLTVL.

This chain connects TRBV28 to TRBJ1-3; 10 nucleotides align to TRBD1. The germline gives CDR1 MDHEN, CDR2 SYDVKM. V lost 5 bases to trimming and J lost 1 base; unmatched junction nucleotides: 5. CDR3 length: 16 residues. CDR3 residues: CASSVTGQGSGNTIYF. In DNA form, the CDR3 reads TGTGCCAGCAGTGTAACGGGACAGGGGTCTGGAAACACCATATATTTT. Complete variable domain (other parts from reference TRBV28 and TRBJ1-3): DVKVTQSSRYLVKRTGEKVFLECVQDMDHENMFWYRQDPGLGLRLIYFSYDVKMKEKGDIPEGYSVSREKKERFSLILESASTNQTSMYLCASSVTGQGSGNTIYFGEGSWLTVV.

V usage is TRBV4-1 and J usage is TRBJ2-5, with 7 bases that match TRBD1. The CDR3 extends over 16 amino acids. Germline V gene lookup returns CDR1 MGHRA and CDR2 YSYEKL. The ends lost 6 bases at V and 2 bases at J; junction bases unmatched: 12. CDR3: CASSRGSARGQETQYF. The CDR3 nucleotides are TGCGCCAGCAGTAGGGGTTCGGCCAGGGGGCAAGAGACCCAGTACTTC.

This chain connects TRBV5-6 to TRBJ1-3; D remains unclear. This CDR3 is 14 amino acids long. The germline gives CDR1 SGHDT, CDR2 YYEEEE. Trimming cost V 9 bases and J 2 bases, with 15 bases left between them. CDR3 nucleotide sequence: TGTGCCACCACCCGATCCAGCGCTGGAAACACCATATATTTT. Protein product: CATTRSSAGNTIYF.

The chain is built from TRBV3-1 (or the pseudogene TRBV3-2) and TRBJ2-2; TRBD1 matches at 10 bases. The germline V gene encodes CDR1 LGHDT and CDR2 YNNKEL (reference sequence). This CDR3 spans 15 amino acids. V was clipped by 5 bases and J by 1 base; unmatched bases: 1. For the CDR3, the DNA is TGTGCCAGCAGCGACAGGGGGCTGAACACCGGGGAGCTGTTTTTT. This translates into CASSDRGLNTGELFF.

CDR3 nucleotides: TGTGCCAGTAGTATACTTAATGAAAAACTGTTTTTT. This gives the protein CASSILNEKLFF. The J gene is TRBJ1-4, the V gene TRBV19; D not certain. Trimming took off 2 bases at V and 4 bases at J, with 2 bases between the two ends. The germline gives CDR1 LNHDA, CDR2 SQIVND (reference sequence). CDR3 length: 12 amino acids. Together with reference TRBV19 and TRBJ1-4, the CDR3 gives the full variable domain: DGGITQSPKYLFRKEGQNVTLSCEQNLNHDAMYWYRQDPGQGLRLIYYSQIVNDFQKGDIAEGYSVSREKKESFPLTVTSAQKNPTAFYLCASSILNEKLFFGSGTQLSVL.

This clone was seen more than once but under ten times. The CDR3 is CASSLQGAGSTDTQYF. The CDR3 bases are TGCGCCAGCAGCCTACAGGGGGCTGGGAGCACAGATACGCAGTATTTT. The chain is built from TRBV5-1 and TRBJ2-3; the match to TRBD1 covers 9 bases. The CDR3 is 16 amino acids. Germline V gene sequence: CDR1 SGHRS, CDR2 YFSETQ. Trimming took 4 bases from V and 0 from J; bases not matched to a gene: 6.

This chain links TRBV5-5 with TRBJ2-1; no clear D. The CDR3 sequence is 13 residues long. V lost 3 bases and J 5 bases, leaving 9 bases between the germline ends. Per the germline V gene, CDR1 is SGHKS and CDR2 is YYEKEE (reference sequence). The CDR3 nucleotides read TGTGCCAGCAGCTCCCGGGTTGACAATGAGCAGTTCTTC. Its protein is CASSSRVDNEQFF.

The rearrangement joins TRBV29-1 to TRBJ2-1; 8 bases are a match to TRBD2. V dropped 8 bases and J dropped 5; count of bases not matched to a gene: 8. This CDR3 contains 13 residues. Germline values: CDR1 SQVTM, CDR2 ANQGSEA. The CDR3 nucleotides are TGCAGCATTAGCGGGATTGGAAACAATGAGCAGTTCTTC. Protein product: CSISGIGNNEQFF.

V gene TRBV18 combines with J gene TRBJ2-1, with TRBD1 matching 9 bases. Germline assignment: CDR1 KGHSH and CDR2 LQKENI. The CDR3 is made up of 13 amino acids. V lost 8 bases, J lost 12 bases, and 11 bases stayed unmatched. The CDR3 spells CASTPGQGYRQFF. The CDR3 coding sequence is TGTGCCAGCACCCCGGGACAGGGTTATAGGCAGTTCTTC.

This clone came up once. V and J are TRBV30 and TRBJ1-4; no reliable D call. The CDR3 sequence is 12 residues long. CDR1 and CDR2 from the germline V gene are GTSNPN and SVGIG (reference sequence). With 5 bases removed from V and 5 bases from J, the gap between germline ends came to 9 bases. DNA for the CDR3: TGTGCCTGGTCCAGGAGGAATGAAAAACTGTTTTTT. Amino acids: CAWSRRNEKLFF. The whole variable domain, filled in from reference TRBV30 and TRBJ1-4, reads SQTIHQWPATLVQPVGSPLSLECTVEGTSNPNLYWYRQAAGRGLQLLFYSVGIGQISSEVPQNLSASRPQDRQFILSSKKLLLSDSGFYLCAWSRRNEKLFFGSGTQLSVL.

This clone occurred once. The chain recombines TRBV7-2 with TRBJ1-2; possibly TRBD1 for D (5 bases). This CDR3 has 16 residues. Germline loops: CDR1 SGHTA, CDR2 FQGNSA. The V end was cut by 5 bases, the J end by 0 bases, with 16 bases between. The CDR3 sequence: CASSAGGEWTNYGYTF. The CDR3 DNA is TGTGCCAGCAGCGCCGGGGGGGAGTGGACTAACTATGGCTACACCTTC.

The rearrangement uses TRBV9 and TRBJ1-6, with D maybe TRBD1 (5 bases). The V gene lost 0 bases and the J gene lost 4 bases, with 8 bases spanning the gap. Germline CDR1 and CDR2: SGDLS and YYNGEE. The CDR3 runs 15 residues. The CDR3 DNA reads TGTGCCAGCAGCGTAGGTACAGGATATAATTCACCCCTCCACTTT. Protein: CASSVGTGYNSPLHF.